These T cell receptor beta chains were read from a single sample in a study of glioma-infiltrating T cells. TCRdb independently ran MiXCR on the multiplex PCR reads; one entry per CDR3 protein. The data hold some 180,000 distinct CDR3 sequences, with 30% to 40% observed a single time. The sequenced material came from glioma tissue, nonneoplastic brain tissue, or PBMCs (not recorded which). These receptors were obtained from a human donor with low-grade glioma or glioblastoma, undergoing nonglioma brain surgery, or in good health (not recorded which). Both conserved end residues are trimmed from each CDR3. Fields, in order: V gene, J gene, CDR3 protein.

TRBV19	TRBJ1-2	ASRGQGENYGYT
TRBV19	TRBJ2-5	ASSIGGSRQETQY
TRBV4-1	TRBJ1-5	ASSRGTGRTSNQPQH
TRBV2	TRBJ2-5	ASRGVGETQY
TRBV6-1	TRBJ2-7	ARPPGTSVIFYEQY
TRBV5-4	TRBJ2-1	ASSLGTGTRNNEQF
TRBV9	TRBJ2-7	ASSGPSRLASAYEQY
TRBV18	TRBJ2-7	ASSPSGGGSYEQY
TRBV5-5	TRBJ1-1	ASSFGQGGTEAF
TRBV12-3/TRBV12-4	TRBJ2-7	ASSPGTGIEQY
TRBV6-4	TRBJ2-3	ATRAGDTQY
TRBV12-3/TRBV12-4	TRBJ2-2	ASSLQQANTGELF
TRBV28	TRBJ2-1	ASSSNTETSGTYNEQF
TRBV4-3	TRBJ2-1	ASSQDGASGSYNEQF
TRBV7-9	TRBJ2-5	ASSLDGRAEETQY
TRBV27	TRBJ2-3	VSSLSGLAGGTDTQY
TRBV19	TRBJ2-3	ASSAGGSSDTQY
TRBV2	TRBJ1-5	ASQIDSNQPQH
TRBV6-1	TRBJ2-1	ASSYSGTSGVYNEQF
TRBV5-1	TRBJ2-7	ASSLDLREYYEQY
TRBV6-1	TRBJ2-5	ASSNVNHRTGGETQY
TRBV29-1	TRBJ2-7	SVGPAGGYLNEQY
TRBV5-6	TRBJ2-1	ASSLMGQSYNEQF
TRBV7-2	TRBJ1-3	ASTHQGDGNTIY
TRBV25-1	TRBJ2-2	ASSESGGSGPGELF
TRBV7-7	TRBJ2-5	ASSLGTTSAETQY
TRBV7-2	TRBJ1-5	ASSLLFSEPQH
TRBV20-1	TRBJ2-5	SASPTSGISQETQY
TRBV12-3/TRBV12-4	TRBJ1-2	ASSFLRGYGYT
TRBV27	TRBJ2-3	ASSLTLAGTDTQY
TRBV18	TRBJ1-1	ASSPSRDRPIMNTEAF
TRBV7-9	TRBJ1-1	ASSYAGLEAF
TRBV4-3	TRBJ2-2	ASRALASSNTGELF
TRBV20-1	TRBJ2-3	SAKNSGSVADTQY
TRBV15	TRBJ2-7	ASSPIWGVRAQY
TRBV19	TRBJ2-1	ASSIEGLGEYGYNEQF
TRBV20-1	TRBJ1-3	SARMGNTIY
TRBV28	TRBJ1-4	ASSLFGRGHGNEKLF
TRBV7-2	TRBJ2-7	ASSLLALSSYEQY
TRBV10-3	TRBJ1-1	ASSGGTTGLRTEAF
TRBV7-2	TRBJ2-1	ASSLDSGMNEQF
TRBV6-2/TRBV6-3	TRBJ2-1	ASNPTSGLYNEQF
TRBV29-1	TRBJ2-7	SVEGQGREQY
TRBV6-6	TRBJ1-3	SSIYSHNTIY
TRBV7-2	TRBJ2-2	ASSLRQGAGTGELF
TRBV28	TRBJ2-1	ASRRVLSEQF
TRBV7-8	TRBJ1-5	ASSLDRGDQPQH
TRBV12-3/TRBV12-4	TRBJ1-5	ASSLRGSNQPQH
TRBV11-3	TRBJ1-1	ASSRSDNTEAF
TRBV27	TRBJ2-3	ASSLRGGSGVASTDTQY
TRBV5-1	TRBJ2-7	ASSLKPSGGPSSYEQY
TRBV20-1	TRBJ2-7	SATQGIEQY
TRBV7-6	TRBJ1-5	ASSLDIGQISNQPQH
TRBV29-1	TRBJ1-2	SVEGANFNYGYT
TRBV20-1	TRBJ1-4	SAWSGADEKLF
TRBV7-9	TRBJ2-1	ASSQSGTLSDEQF
TRBV6-1	TRBJ2-1	ASRRGQSYNEQF